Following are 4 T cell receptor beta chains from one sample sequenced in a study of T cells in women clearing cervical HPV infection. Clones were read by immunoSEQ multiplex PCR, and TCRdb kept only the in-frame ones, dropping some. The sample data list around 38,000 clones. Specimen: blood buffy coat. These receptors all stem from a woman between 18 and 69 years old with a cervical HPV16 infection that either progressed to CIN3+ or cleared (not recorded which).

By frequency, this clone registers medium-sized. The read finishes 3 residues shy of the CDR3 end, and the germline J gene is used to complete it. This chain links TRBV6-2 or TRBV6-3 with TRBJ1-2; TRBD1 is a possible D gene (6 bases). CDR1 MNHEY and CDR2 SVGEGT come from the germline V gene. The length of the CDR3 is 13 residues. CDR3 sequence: CASNTGSRPGYTF. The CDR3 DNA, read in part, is TGTGCCAGCAACACAGGGTCGAGGCCCGGC.

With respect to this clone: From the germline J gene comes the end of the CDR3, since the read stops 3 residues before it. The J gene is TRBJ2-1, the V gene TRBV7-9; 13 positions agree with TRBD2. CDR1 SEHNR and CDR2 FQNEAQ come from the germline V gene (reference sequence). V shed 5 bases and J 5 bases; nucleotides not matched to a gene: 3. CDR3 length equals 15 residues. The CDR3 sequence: CASSTTSGGDNEQFF. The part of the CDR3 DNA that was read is TGTGCCAGCAGCACTACTAGCGGGGGGGACAATGAG.

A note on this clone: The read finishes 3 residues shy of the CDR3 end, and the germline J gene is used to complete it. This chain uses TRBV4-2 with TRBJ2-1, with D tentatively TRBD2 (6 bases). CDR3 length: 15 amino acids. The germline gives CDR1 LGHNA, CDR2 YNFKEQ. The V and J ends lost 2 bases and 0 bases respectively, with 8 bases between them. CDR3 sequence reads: CASSQLASSYNEQFF. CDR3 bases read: TGTGCCAGCAGCCAACTAGCGAGCTCCTACAATGAG.

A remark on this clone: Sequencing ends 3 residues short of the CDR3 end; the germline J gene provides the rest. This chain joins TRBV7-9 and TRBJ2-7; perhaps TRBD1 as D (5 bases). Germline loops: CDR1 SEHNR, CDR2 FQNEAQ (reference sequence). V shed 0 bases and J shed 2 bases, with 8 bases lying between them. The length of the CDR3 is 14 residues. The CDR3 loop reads CASSLAVTAYEQYF. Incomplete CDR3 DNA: TGTGCCAGCAGCTTAGCGGTGACAGCCTACGAG.